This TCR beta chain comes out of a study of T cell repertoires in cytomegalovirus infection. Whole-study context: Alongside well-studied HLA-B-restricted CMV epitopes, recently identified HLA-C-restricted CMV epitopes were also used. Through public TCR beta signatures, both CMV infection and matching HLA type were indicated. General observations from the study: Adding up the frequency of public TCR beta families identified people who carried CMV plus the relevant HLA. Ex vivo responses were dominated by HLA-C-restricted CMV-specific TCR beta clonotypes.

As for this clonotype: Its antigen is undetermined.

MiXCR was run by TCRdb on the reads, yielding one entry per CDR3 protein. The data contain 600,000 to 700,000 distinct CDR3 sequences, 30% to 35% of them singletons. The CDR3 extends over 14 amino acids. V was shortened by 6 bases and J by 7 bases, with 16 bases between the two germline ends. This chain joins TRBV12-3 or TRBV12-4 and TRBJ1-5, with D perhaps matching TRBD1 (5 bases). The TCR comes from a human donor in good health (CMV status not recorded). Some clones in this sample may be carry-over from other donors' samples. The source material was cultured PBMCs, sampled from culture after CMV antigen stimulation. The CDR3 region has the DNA TGTGCCAGCAGGCGAGACAGAGCGAGCCAGCCCCAGCATTTT. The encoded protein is CASRRDRASQPQHF.